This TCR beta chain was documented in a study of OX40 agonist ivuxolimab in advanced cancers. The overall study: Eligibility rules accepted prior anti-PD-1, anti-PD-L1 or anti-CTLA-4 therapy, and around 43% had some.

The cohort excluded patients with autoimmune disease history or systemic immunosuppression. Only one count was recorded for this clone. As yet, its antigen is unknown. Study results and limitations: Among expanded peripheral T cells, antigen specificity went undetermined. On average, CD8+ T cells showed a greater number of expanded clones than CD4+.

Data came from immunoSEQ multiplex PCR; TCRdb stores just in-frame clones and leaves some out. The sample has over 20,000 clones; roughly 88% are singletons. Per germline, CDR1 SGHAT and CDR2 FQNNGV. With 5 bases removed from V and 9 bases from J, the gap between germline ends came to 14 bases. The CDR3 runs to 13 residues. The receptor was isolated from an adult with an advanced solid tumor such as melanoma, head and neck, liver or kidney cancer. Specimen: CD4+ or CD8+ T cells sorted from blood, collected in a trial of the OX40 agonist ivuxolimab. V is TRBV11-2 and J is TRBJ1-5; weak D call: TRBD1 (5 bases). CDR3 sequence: CASSLGPGGPQHF. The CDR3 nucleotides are TGTGCCAGCAGCCTGGGTCCCGGGGGGCCCCAGCATTTT. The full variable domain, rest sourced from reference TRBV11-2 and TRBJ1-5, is EAGVAQSPRYKIIEKRQSVAFWCNPISGHATLYWYQQILGQGPKLLIQFQNNGVVDDSQLPKDRFSAERLKGVDSTLKIQPAKLEDSAVYLCASSLGPGGPQHFGDGTRLSIL.